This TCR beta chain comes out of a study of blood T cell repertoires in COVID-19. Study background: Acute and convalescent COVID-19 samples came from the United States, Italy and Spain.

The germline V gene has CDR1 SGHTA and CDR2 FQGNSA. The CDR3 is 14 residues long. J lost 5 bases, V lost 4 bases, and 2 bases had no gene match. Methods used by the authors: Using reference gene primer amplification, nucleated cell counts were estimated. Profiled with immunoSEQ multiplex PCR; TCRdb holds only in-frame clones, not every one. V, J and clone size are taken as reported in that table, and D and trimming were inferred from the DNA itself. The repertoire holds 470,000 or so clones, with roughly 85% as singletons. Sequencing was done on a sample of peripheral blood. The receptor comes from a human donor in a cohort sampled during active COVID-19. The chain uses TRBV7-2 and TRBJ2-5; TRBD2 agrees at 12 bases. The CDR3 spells CASSSGTSGETQYF. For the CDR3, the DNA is TGTGCCAGCAGCTCCGGGACTAGCGGGGAGACCCAGTACTTC.